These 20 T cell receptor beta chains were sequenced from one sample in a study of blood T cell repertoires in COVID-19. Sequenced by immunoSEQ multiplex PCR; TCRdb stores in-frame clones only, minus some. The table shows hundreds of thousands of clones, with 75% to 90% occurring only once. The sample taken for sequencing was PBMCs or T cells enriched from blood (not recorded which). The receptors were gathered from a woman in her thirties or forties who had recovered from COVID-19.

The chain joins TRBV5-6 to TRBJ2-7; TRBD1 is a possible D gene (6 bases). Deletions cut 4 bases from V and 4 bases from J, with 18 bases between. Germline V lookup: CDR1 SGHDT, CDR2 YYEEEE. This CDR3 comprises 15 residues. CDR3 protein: CASSPDQGYHYEQYF. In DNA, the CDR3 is TGTGCCAGCAGCCCCGACCAGGGGTACCATTACGAGCAGTACTTC.

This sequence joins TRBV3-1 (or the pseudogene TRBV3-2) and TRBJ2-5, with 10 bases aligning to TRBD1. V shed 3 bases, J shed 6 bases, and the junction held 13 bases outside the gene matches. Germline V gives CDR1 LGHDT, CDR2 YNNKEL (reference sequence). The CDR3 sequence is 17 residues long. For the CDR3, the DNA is TGTGCCAGCAGCCACAAGTTTCAGACAGGGGGCCATAAGACCCAGTACTTC. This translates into CASSHKFQTGGHKTQYF.

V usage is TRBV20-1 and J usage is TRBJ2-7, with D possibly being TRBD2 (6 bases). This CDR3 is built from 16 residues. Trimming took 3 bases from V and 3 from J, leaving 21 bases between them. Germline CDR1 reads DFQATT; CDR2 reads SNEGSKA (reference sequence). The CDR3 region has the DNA TGCAGTGCTAGTGAGGGAGGAGGGAATATGGTCTACGAGCAGTACTTC. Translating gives CSASEGGGNMVYEQYF.

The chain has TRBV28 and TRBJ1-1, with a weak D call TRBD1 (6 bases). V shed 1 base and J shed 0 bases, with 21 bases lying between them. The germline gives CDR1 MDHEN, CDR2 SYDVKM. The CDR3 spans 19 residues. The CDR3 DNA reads TGTGCCAGCAGTTTATTCAACATTGGGATGGGGGCAGTGAACACTGAAGCTTTCTTT. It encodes CASSLFNIGMGAVNTEAFF.

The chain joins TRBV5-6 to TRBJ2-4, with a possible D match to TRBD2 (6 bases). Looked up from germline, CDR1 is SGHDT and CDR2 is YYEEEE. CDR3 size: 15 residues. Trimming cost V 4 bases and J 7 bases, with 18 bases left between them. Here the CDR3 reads CASSPVGGGGNIQYF. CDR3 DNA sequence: TGTGCCAGCAGCCCGGTGGGCGGTGGGGGGAACATTCAGTACTTC.

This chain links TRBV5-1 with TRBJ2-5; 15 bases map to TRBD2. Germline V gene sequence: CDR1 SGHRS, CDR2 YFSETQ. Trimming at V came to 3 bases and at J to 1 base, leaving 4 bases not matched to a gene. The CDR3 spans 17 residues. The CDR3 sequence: CASSWLGLAGGQETQYF. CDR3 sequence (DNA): TGCGCCAGCAGCTGGCTGGGACTAGCGGGAGGCCAAGAGACCCAGTACTTC. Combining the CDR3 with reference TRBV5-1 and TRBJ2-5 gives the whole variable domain KAGVTQTPRYLIKTRGQQVTLSCSPISGHRSVSWYQQTPGQGLQFLFEYFSETQRNKGNFPGRFSGRQFSNSRSEMNVSTLELGDSALYLCASSWLGLAGGQETQYFGPGTRLLVL.

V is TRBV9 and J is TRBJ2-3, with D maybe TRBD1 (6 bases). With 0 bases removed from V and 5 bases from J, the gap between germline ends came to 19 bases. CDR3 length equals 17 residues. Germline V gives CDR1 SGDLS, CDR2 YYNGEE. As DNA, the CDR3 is TGTGCCAGCAGCGTAGGGGTGGGAGAGGAAGGGGGAGATACGCAGTATTTT. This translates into CASSVGVGEEGGDTQYF.

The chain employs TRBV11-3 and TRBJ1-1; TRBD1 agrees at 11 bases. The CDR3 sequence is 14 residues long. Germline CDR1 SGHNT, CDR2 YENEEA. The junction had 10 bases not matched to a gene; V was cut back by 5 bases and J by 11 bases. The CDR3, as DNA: TGTGCCAGCAGCCCCTCAGGACAGGGGGCAGGGGCTTTCTTT. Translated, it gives CASSPSGQGAGAFF. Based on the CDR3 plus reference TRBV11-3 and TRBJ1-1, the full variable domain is EAGVVQSPRYKIIEKKQPVAFWCNPISGHNTLYWYLQNLGQGPELLIRYENEEAVDDSQLPKDRFSAERLKGVDSTLKIQPAELGDSAVYLCASSPSGQGAGAFFGQGTRLTVV.

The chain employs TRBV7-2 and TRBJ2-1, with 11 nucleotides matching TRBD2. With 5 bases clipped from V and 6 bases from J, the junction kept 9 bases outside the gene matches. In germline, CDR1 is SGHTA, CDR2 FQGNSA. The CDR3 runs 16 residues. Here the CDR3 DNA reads TGTGCCAGCAGCCTATTAGCGGGAGGGCCCCTCAATGAGCAGTTCTTC. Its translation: CASSLLAGGPLNEQFF.

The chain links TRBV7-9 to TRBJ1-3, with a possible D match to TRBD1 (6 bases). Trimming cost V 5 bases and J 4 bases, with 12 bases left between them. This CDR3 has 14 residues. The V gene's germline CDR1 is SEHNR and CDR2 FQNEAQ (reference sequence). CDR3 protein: CASSTGTSGNTIYF. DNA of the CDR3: TGTGCCAGCAGCACCGGGACATCAGGAAACACCATATATTTT.

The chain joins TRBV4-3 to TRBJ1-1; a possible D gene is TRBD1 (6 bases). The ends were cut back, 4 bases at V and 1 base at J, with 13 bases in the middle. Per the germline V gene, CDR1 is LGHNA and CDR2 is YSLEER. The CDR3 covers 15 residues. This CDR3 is CASSPSRTANTEAFF. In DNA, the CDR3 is TGCGCCAGCAGCCCATCCAGGACAGCGAACACTGAAGCTTTCTTT.

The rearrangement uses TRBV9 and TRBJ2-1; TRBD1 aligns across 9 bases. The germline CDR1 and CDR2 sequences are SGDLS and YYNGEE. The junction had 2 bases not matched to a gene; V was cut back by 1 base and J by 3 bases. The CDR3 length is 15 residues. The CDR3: CASSVTGQGYNEQFF. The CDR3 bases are TGTGCCAGCAGCGTAACGGGACAGGGCTACAATGAGCAGTTCTTC.

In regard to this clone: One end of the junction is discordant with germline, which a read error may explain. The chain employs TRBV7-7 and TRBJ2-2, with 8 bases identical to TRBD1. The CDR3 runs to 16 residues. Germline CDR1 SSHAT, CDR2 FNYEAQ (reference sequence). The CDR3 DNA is TGTGCTAGCAGCCGCGGACAGGGAACAAACACCGGGGAGCTGTTTTTT. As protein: CASSRGQGTNTGELFF. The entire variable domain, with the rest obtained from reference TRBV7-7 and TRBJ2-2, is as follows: GAGVSQSPRYKVTKRGQDVTLRCDPISSHATLYWYQQALGQGPEFLTYFNYEAQPDKSGLPSDRFSAERPEGSISTLTIQRTEQRDSAMYRCASSRGQGTNTGELFFGEGSRLTVL.

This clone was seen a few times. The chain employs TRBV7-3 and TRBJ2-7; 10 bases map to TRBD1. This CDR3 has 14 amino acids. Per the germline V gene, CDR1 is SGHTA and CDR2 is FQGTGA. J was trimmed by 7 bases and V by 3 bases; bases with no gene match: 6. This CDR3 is CASSFGTGVGEQYF. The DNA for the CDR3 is TGTGCCAGCAGCTTCGGGACAGGGGTAGGAGAGCAGTACTTC.

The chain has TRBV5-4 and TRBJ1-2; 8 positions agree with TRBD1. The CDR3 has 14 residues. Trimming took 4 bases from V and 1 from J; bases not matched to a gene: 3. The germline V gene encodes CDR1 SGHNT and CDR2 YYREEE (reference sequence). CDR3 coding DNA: TGTGCCAGCAGCGGGACAGGTTATAACTATGGCTACACCTTC. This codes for CASSGTGYNYGYTF.

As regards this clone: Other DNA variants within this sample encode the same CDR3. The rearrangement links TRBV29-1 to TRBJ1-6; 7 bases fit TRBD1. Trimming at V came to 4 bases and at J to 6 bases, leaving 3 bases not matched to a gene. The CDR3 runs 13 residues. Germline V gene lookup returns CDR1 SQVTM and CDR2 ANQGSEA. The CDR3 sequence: CSVGQGGNSPLHF. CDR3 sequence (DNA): TGCAGCGTTGGGCAGGGGGGTAATTCACCCCTCCACTTT.

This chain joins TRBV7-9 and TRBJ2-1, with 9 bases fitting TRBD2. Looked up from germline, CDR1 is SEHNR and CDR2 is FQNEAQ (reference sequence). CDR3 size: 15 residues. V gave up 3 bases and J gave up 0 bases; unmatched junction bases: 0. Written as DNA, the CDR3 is TGTGCCAGCAGCTTTAGCGGGAGCTCCTACAATGAGCAGTTCTTC. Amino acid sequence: CASSFSGSSYNEQFF.

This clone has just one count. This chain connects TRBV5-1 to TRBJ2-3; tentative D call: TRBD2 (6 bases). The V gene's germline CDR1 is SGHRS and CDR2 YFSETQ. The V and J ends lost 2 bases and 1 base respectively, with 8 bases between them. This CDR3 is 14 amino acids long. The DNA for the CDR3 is TGCGCCAGCAGCTTTAGGAGGGGCACAGATACGCAGTATTTT. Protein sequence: CASSFRRGTDTQYF. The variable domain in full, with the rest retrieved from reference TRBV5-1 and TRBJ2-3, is KAGVTQTPRYLIKTRGQQVTLSCSPISGHRSVSWYQQTPGQGLQFLFEYFSETQRNKGNFPGRFSGRQFSNSRSEMNVSTLELGDSALYLCASSFRRGTDTQYFGPGTRLTVL.

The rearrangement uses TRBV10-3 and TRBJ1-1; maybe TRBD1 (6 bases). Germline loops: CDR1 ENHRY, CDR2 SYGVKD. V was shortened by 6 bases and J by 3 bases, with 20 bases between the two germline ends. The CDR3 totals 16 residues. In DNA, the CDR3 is TGTGCCATCAGGACAGGTTTAGGACGGGGCGACACTGAAGCTTTCTTT. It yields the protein CAIRTGLGRGDTEAFF.

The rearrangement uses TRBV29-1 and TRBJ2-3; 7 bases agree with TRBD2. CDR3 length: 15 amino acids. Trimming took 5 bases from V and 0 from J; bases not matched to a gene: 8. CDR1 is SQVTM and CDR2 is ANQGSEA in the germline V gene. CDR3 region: CSVNPSGTSTDTQYF. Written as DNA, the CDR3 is TGCAGCGTTAACCCCAGCGGGACTAGCACAGATACGCAGTATTTT.